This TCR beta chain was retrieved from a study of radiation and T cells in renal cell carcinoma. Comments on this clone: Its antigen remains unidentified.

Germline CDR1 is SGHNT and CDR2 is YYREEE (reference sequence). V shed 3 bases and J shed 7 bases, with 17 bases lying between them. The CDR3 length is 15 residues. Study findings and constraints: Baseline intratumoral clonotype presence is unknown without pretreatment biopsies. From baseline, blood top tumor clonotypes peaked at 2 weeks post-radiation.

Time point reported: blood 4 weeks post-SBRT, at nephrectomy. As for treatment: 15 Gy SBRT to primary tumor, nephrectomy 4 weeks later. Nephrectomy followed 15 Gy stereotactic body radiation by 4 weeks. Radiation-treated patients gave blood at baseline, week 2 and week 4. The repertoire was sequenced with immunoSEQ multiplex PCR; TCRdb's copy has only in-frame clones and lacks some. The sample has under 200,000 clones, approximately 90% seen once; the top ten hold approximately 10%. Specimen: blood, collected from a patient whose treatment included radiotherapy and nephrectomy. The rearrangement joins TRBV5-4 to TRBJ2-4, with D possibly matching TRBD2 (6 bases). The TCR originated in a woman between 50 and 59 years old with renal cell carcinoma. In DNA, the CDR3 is TGTGCCAGCAGCTCGGCCGCCGGGACTCGGAACATTCAGTACTTC. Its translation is CASSSAAGTRNIQYF.